These 24 T cell receptor beta chains were sequenced from one sample in a study of T cells in Graves' hyperthyroidism and ophthalmopathy. TCR beta CDR3 sequences were amplified from RNA transcripts. The TCR CDR3 first-round RT-PCR relied on the HTBI primer set. MiXCR, run by TCRdb on the multiplex PCR reads, gives a single entry per CDR3 protein. The top ten hold roughly 8% of the sample, which has some 440,000 distinct CDR3 sequences, around a sixth seen once. What was sequenced was blood. The receptors were sampled from a woman younger than 35 with Graves' hyperthyroidism.

This clonotype was counted only a few times. CDR3 sequence (DNA): TGCGCCAGCAGCCAAGGGGCAGGATTCTATGGCTACACCTTC. It encodes CASSQGAGFYGYTF. V gene TRBV4-1 combines with J gene TRBJ1-2; D is undetermined. Trimming pared 1 base from V and 4 bases from J, leaving 10 bases between. Germline V gives CDR1 MGHRA, CDR2 YSYEKL. The CDR3 is made up of 14 amino acids.

The gene calls are TRBV5-4 and TRBJ2-3, with D tentatively TRBD2 (7 bases). The CDR3 contains 16 residues. CDR1 is SGHNT, CDR2 YYREEE, per germline (reference sequence). V gave up 4 bases and J gave up 2 bases, with 17 bases separating them. DNA of the CDR3: TGTGCCAGCAGCGGGGGGGCCGGGGGCTACACAGATACGCAGTATTTT. It encodes CASSGGAGGYTDTQYF.

This clonotype was found a few times. The chain couples TRBV9 to TRBJ1-6, with D perhaps matching TRBD1 (6 bases). V was cut by 3 bases and J by 0 bases, with 22 bases left in between. The CDR3 length is 20 residues. The germline gives CDR1 SGDLS, CDR2 YYNGEE. For the CDR3, the DNA is TGTGCCAGCAGCGCAGGGCGGAGGGGGACCCGGAGCTCCTATAATTCACCCCTCCACTTT. The encoded protein is CASSAGRRGTRSSYNSPLHF.

This clonotype was seen at least ten times. This chain joins TRBV20-1 and TRBJ1-2, with D uncertain. Trimming took off 5 bases at V and 6 bases at J, with 4 bases between the two ends. The CDR3 extends over 9 amino acids. Germline CDR1 reads DFQATT; CDR2 reads SNEGSKA (reference sequence). The CDR3 loop reads CSAPDGYTF. CDR3 sequence (DNA): TGCAGTGCTCCGGATGGCTACACCTTC.

The J gene is TRBJ1-1, the V gene TRBV20-1; tentative D call: TRBD1 (5 bases). The germline V and J ends were trimmed by 3 bases and 0 bases, with 11 bases remaining between them. The CDR3 is 14 amino acids. Germline V gene sequence: CDR1 DFQATT, CDR2 SNEGSKA (reference sequence). Here the CDR3 reads CSASRGGVNTEAFF. The CDR3 DNA reads TGCAGTGCTAGTCGCGGGGGTGTGAACACTGAAGCTTTCTTT.

On this clonotype itself: With a much larger clone just one base away, this may be a read error. The chain combines TRBV2 with TRBJ2-2; the D is unclear. CDR1 and CDR2 (germline): SNHLY, FYNNEI. The CDR3 loop spans 11 amino acids. Trimming removed 7 bases at V and 4 bases at J, with 4 bases between. The CDR3 loop is CASIATGELFF. In DNA, the CDR3 is TGTGCCAGCATAGCCACCGGGGAGCTGTTTTTT.

This clonotype was observed at least ten times. This chain connects TRBV3-1 to TRBJ1-2; D is unclear. Germline V gene lookup returns CDR1 LGHDT and CDR2 YNNKEL (reference sequence). The CDR3 runs 12 residues. V lost 0 bases, J lost 8 bases, and 7 bases lay in between. CDR3 sequence: CASSQDYLGYTF. In DNA form, the CDR3 reads TGTGCCAGCAGCCAAGATTATTTGGGCTACACCTTC.

This clonotype occurred many times. The chain carries TRBV5-1 and TRBJ2-1; 8 nucleotides align to TRBD2. V was pared by 3 bases and J by 2 bases, with 10 bases of the junction left unmatched. Germline V gives CDR1 SGHRS, CDR2 YFSETQ. This CDR3 has 17 residues. CDR3 coding DNA: TGCGCCAGCAGCTACCGAGGACTAGCTCTAACCTACAATGAGCAGTTCTTC. Its translation is CASSYRGLALTYNEQFF.

In this sample, this clonotype turned up many times. The chain employs TRBV5-1 and TRBJ2-7, with 12 bases matching TRBD2. The CDR3 contains 14 residues. CDR1 is SGHRS, CDR2 YFSETQ, per germline. V lost 4 bases and J lost 7; bases outside the gene matches: 6. CDR3 protein: CASSSGTSGLEQYF. In DNA, the CDR3 is TGCGCCAGCAGCAGCGGGACTAGCGGGTTGGAGCAGTACTTC.

This clonotype was detected many times. The chain has TRBV19 and TRBJ1-2, with D unclear. Trimming stripped 6 bases from V and 0 bases from J, with 26 bases between. Germline lookup yields CDR1 LNHDA and CDR2 SQIVND (reference sequence). The CDR3 consists of 19 residues. The CDR3 region has the DNA TGTGCCAGTAGCTTGACTTTTCTCTCGAAACGTCTAGCTAACTATGGCTACACCTTC. This encodes CASSLTFLSKRLANYGYTF.

This clonotype was seen at least ten times. The chain recombines TRBV2 with TRBJ1-2, with a possible D match to TRBD1 (5 bases). Trimming cost V 6 bases and J 5 bases, with 13 bases left between them. Germline V gives CDR1 SNHLY, CDR2 FYNNEI. The CDR3 sequence is 13 residues long. CDR3 loop: CASRGSGIYGYTF. As DNA, the CDR3 is TGTGCCAGCAGGGGGTCAGGGATATATGGCTACACCTTC.

At least ten counts were recorded for this clonotype. This chain joins TRBV29-1 and TRBJ1-1, with D possibly being TRBD1 (5 bases). The CDR3 has 13 residues. With 2 bases removed from V and 3 bases from J, the gap between germline ends came to 10 bases. Germline CDR1 is SQVTM and CDR2 is ANQGSEA. The CDR3 nucleotides are TGCAGCGTTGAAACAGGAGCTGACACTGAAGCTTTCTTT. Protein product: CSVETGADTEAFF.

As for this clonotype: A single base separates this from a much larger clone, so it may be a read error. J is TRBJ2-1 and V is TRBV10-1; possible D gene TRBD2, 6 bases. The CDR3 consists of 13 residues. Trimming removed 7 bases at V and 9 bases at J, with 16 bases between. The germline V gene encodes CDR1 WNHNN and CDR2 SYGVQD (reference sequence). The CDR3 protein is CASTKVGGTEQFF. In DNA, the CDR3 is TGCGCCAGCACTAAGGTGGGGGGAACTGAGCAGTTCTTC.

This clonotype was observed many times. CDR3 sequence reads: CASSFGPSAEQYF. Written as DNA, the CDR3 is TGTGCCAGCAGTTTTGGGCCTAGCGCCGAGCAGTACTTC. The chain joins TRBV12-3 or TRBV12-4 to TRBJ2-7; tentative D call: TRBD2 (6 bases). The length of the CDR3 is 13 residues. Trimming removed 3 bases at V and 6 bases at J, with 12 bases between.

This clonotype was seen a handful of times. The rearrangement uses TRBV19 and TRBJ1-3; 8 nucleotides agree with TRBD1. This CDR3 comprises 15 residues. V gave up 5 bases and J gave up 2 bases; unmatched junction bases: 5. CDR1 is LNHDA and CDR2 is SQIVND in the germline V gene (reference sequence). CDR3 sequence reads: CASSAQGAAGNTIYF. CDR3 sequence (DNA): TGTGCCAGTAGTGCGCAGGGGGCCGCTGGAAACACCATATATTTT.

The chain links TRBV28 to TRBJ2-7; no firm D call. V gave up 6 bases and J gave up 2 bases, with 17 bases separating them. CDR1 and CDR2 (germline): MDHEN, SYDVKM. CDR3 length: 15 amino acids. CDR3 nucleotides: TGTGCCAGCAGCCTCCTGGGCGTATCGGCCTACGAGCAGTACTTC. It yields the protein CASSLLGVSAYEQYF.

This clonotype was counted at least ten times. J is TRBJ1-1 and V is TRBV13; TRBD1 aligns across 7 bases. Trimming at V came to 4 bases and at J to 1 base, leaving 6 bases not matched to a gene. The germline CDR1 and CDR2 sequences are PRHDT and FYEKMQ (reference sequence). CDR3 length: 15 amino acids. The CDR3 nucleotides are TGTGCCAGCAGCTCACCCCGGGACAGGAACACTGAAGCTTTCTTT. Translating gives CASSSPRDRNTEAFF.

This clonotype was seen many times. The chain combines TRBV7-2 with TRBJ2-7, with 9 bases aligning to TRBD1. CDR3 length: 14 residues. V lost 5 bases and J lost 0; bases outside the gene matches: 2. Germline V CDR1 and CDR2: SGHTA, FQGNSA. The DNA for the CDR3 is TGTGCCAGCAGCCGGGACAGGGTCTCCTACGAGCAGTACTTC. Its translation: CASSRDRVSYEQYF.

This clonotype has a count of ten or more. This sequence joins TRBV28 and TRBJ2-7; D tentatively fits TRBD1 or TRBD2 (5 bases each). Trimming pared 4 bases from V and 5 bases from J, leaving 15 bases between. The germline V gene encodes CDR1 MDHEN and CDR2 SYDVKM. The CDR3 extends over 14 amino acids. The DNA of the CDR3 is TGTGCCAGCAGTTCACGAGACCGGGACCACGAGCAGTACTTC. It encodes CASSSRDRDHEQYF.

Many counts were recorded for this clonotype. The gene calls are TRBV30 and TRBJ1-2; D uncertain. Trimming took 4 bases from V and 4 from J, leaving 10 bases between them. Looked up from germline, CDR1 is GTSNPN and CDR2 is SVGIG (reference sequence). The CDR3 covers 12 residues. CDR3 nucleotide sequence: TGTGCCTGGAAGAGGGAAGGCTATGGCTACACCTTC. It specifies CAWKREGYGYTF.

This clonotype was seen repeatedly, ten times or more. J is TRBJ1-4 and V is TRBV20-1; D is undetermined. The CDR3 consists of 14 residues. Germline assignment: CDR1 DFQATT and CDR2 SNEGSKA (reference sequence). The ends were cut back, 6 bases at V and 4 bases at J, with 15 bases in the middle. The CDR3: CSAGSVRFNEKLFF. The DNA for the CDR3 is TGCAGTGCGGGGTCAGTCAGATTTAATGAAAAACTGTTTTTT.

The chain combines TRBV5-1 with TRBJ2-7; the D gene could be TRBD1 or TRBD2 (6 bases each). The CDR3 is 15 residues long. The V and J ends lost 0 bases and 3 bases respectively, with 13 bases between them. Germline-derived CDR1 and CDR2 are SGHRS and YFSETQ. This CDR3 reads CASSLDRGPFYEQYF. Written as DNA, the CDR3 is TGCGCCAGCAGCTTGGATCGGGGGCCCTTCTACGAGCAGTACTTC. Variable domain in full (rest from reference TRBV5-1 and TRBJ2-7): KAGVTQTPRYLIKTRGQQVTLSCSPISGHRSVSWYQQTPGQGLQFLFEYFSETQRNKGNFPGRFSGRQFSNSRSEMNVSTLELGDSALYLCASSLDRGPFYEQYFGPGTRLTVT.

This clonotype was counted ten times or more. The chain couples TRBV5-1 to TRBJ2-3, with 11 bases lining up with TRBD2. J lost 5 bases, V lost 3 bases, and 8 bases had no gene match. In germline, CDR1 is SGHRS, CDR2 YFSETQ. The CDR3 is 16 amino acids. The CDR3 nucleotides read TGCGCCAGCAGCTCACTAGCGGGGGCTCCGGTAGATACGCAGTATTTT. Translation: CASSSLAGAPVDTQYF.

This clonotype was found many times. The chain recombines TRBV27 with TRBJ2-3, with 10 bases identical to TRBD1. V lost 4 bases to trimming and J lost 3 bases; unmatched junction nucleotides: 10. The CDR3 sequence is 17 residues long. Germline values: CDR1 MNHEY, CDR2 SMNVEV (reference sequence). Here the CDR3 DNA reads TGTGCCAGCAGTTCACGGATAGGACAGGGGGATACAGATACGCAGTATTTT. This encodes CASSSRIGQGDTDTQYF.